The rows below give T cell receptor beta chains drawn from one sample of a study of cytomegalovirus exposure and HLA in healthy donors. Method: immunoSEQ multiplex PCR; TCRdb's copy keeps in-frame clones and lacks some. Altogether hundreds of thousands of clones are present, 80% to 90% being singletons, with the ten largest covering roughly 2%. Sequenced: PBMCs. The receptors shown here come from a woman younger than 30 in good health and CMV-seropositive. The CDR3 runs from the conserved cysteine through the conserved F or W. The D gene is left open where the match is weak. A clone size is listed for some rows: how often the clone was seen (once, few, many), or a class if it is expanded.

>TRBJ1-1|.|.|TRBV9
TGTGCCAGCAGCGTAGTAGGGGGGAACACTGAAGCTTTCTTT
CASSVVGGNTEAFF
>TRBJ2-6|.|.|TRBV27
TGTGCCAGCAGCTGGTCAGGAGGTTTCTCTGGGGCCAACGTCCTGACTTTC
CASSWSGGFSGANVLTF
>TRBJ1-2|.|.|TRBV5-1
TGCGCCAGCAGCTCTAACCCCGGGTCCTTCTATGGCTACACCTTC
CASSSNPGSFYGYTF
>TRBJ2-1|.|TRBD2|TRBV29-1
TGCAGCGTCGCTCGGACTAGCGGGGGCAATGAGCAGTTCTTC
CSVARTSGGNEQFF
>TRBJ2-1|.|TRBD1|TRBV28
TGTGCCAGCAGTCTACAAGCATGGGACAGCAACAATGAGCAGTTCTTC
CASSLQAWDSNNEQFF
>TRBJ1-4|.|.|TRBV6-6
TGTGCCAGCACCCTCGGCGTAGGGGGAGACTACGAAAAACTGTTTTTT
CASTLGVGGDYEKLFF
>TRBJ2-7|few|TRBD1|TRBV9
TGTGCCAGCAGCGCCGGGACAGGGACTTACGAGCAGTACTTC
CASSAGTGTYEQYF
>TRBJ2-5|.|.|TRBV7-6
TGTGCCAGCAGCCGTTTACTAGGGGAGACCCAGTACTTC
CASSRLLGETQYF
>TRBJ1-2|.|TRBD1|TRBV27
TGTGCCAGCAGACCAATCTTTATACAGGGGGCTCTATCTGGCTACACCTTC
CASRPIFIQGALSGYTF
>TRBJ2-3|once|.|TRBV4-2
TGTGCCAGCAGCCAAGAGATAGGGGGTACGCAGTATTTT
CASSQEIGGTQYF
>TRBJ1-4|few|.|TRBV6-1
TGTGCCAGCAGTGATCCCCAGGGAGGTTTTTTT
CASSDPQGGFF
>TRBJ1-2|once|.|TRBV28
TGTGCCAGCAGTTTTCGGGCTAACTATGGCTACACCTTC
CASSFRANYGYTF
>TRBJ1-1|.|TRBD1|TRBV2
TGTGCCAGCAGTGTGGTAGGGGGCGACACTGAAGCTTTCTTT
CASSVVGGDTEAFF
>TRBJ2-7|.|TRBD2|TRBV28
TGTGCCAGCATTGATGGTGGGGGACGCGGGAGGAGTCTATACGAGCAGTACTTC
CASIDGGGRGRSLYEQYF
>TRBJ2-2|.|.|TRBV29-1
TGCAGCGCGCAGAGGCACACCGGGGAGCTGTTTTTT
CSAQRHTGELFF
>TRBJ2-1|.|TRBD2|TRBV27
TGTGCCAGCAGTTGGACTAGCGGGTACAATGAGCAGTTCTTC
CASSWTSGYNEQFF
>TRBJ1-1|.|TRBD1|TRBV5-1
TGCGCCAGCAGCTTGGCCTTACCGACAGGGGGGAACACTGAAGCTTTCTTT
CASSLALPTGGNTEAFF
>TRBJ2-7|.|TRBD2|TRBV4-1
TGCGCCAGCAGCCACACCCTACTAGCGGGAGTTTTCCACGAGCAGTACTTC
CASSHTLLAGVFHEQYF
>TRBJ2-2|.|TRBD1|TRBV5-6
TGTGCCAGCAGCTTGGGGACAGGGGACACCGGGGAGCTGTTTTTT
CASSLGTGDTGELFF
>TRBJ1-2|.|TRBD1|TRBV11-2
TGTGCCAGCAGCCCCCGATTAGAAGGGGGCGATGGCTACACCTTC
CASSPRLEGGDGYTF
>TRBJ1-1|.|.|TRBV29-1
TGCAGCGTAGAAGGCAGGGCAAAGACTGAAGCTTTCTTT
CSVEGRAKTEAFF
>TRBJ2-2|.|TRBD2|TRBV9
TGTGCCAGCAGCTCACCGGGACTAAGCCCCGGGGAGCTGTTTTTT
CASSSPGLSPGELFF
>TRBJ1-2|.|TRBD1|TRBV28
TGTGCCAGCAGTCCGCGGACAGGCCCAACACAAAATGGCTACACCTTC
CASSPRTGPTQNGYTF
>TRBJ2-1|.|TRBD2|TRBV9
TGTGCCAGCAGCGTAGTGTCTAGCGGGACTATAACTACATACAATGAGCAGTTCTTC
CASSVVSSGTITTYNEQFF
>TRBJ2-1|.|TRBD2|TRBV18
TGTGCCAGCTCACCGGGAGGGAACAATGAGCAGTTCTTC
CASSPGGNNEQFF
>TRBJ1-4|.|TRBD1|TRBV27
TGTGCCAGCAGAAGACAGGGGGTTGCAACTAATGAAAAACTGTTTTTT
CASRRQGVATNEKLFF
>TRBJ2-7|.|.|TRBV7-2
TGTGCCAGCAGCTTCGCAGAAGGGAGCGAGCAGTACTTC
CASSFAEGSEQYF
>TRBJ1-2|.|.|TRBV6-5
TGTGCCAGCAGCTCAGCGGGACCTCTGTTCTATGGCTACACCTTC
CASSSAGPLFYGYTF
>TRBJ1-5|.|TRBD1|TRBV25-1
TGTGCCAGCAGTGAATGGGGACAGGGTCCCCATCAGCCCCAGCATTTT
CASSEWGQGPHQPQHF
>TRBJ1-5|few|.|TRBV7-6
TGTGCCAGCAGCTCGGGTCTCGGTCAGCCCCAGCATTTT
CASSSGLGQPQHF
>TRBJ1-1|.|TRBD1|TRBV10-3
TGTGCCATCAGCCGACAGGGGGCAAACACTGAAGCTTTCTTT
CAISRQGANTEAFF
>TRBJ2-1|.|TRBD2|TRBV27
TGTGCCAGCAGTATAAGACTAGCGGGAAGAAATGAGCAGTTCTTC
CASSIRLAGRNEQFF
>TRBJ2-1|once|TRBD1|TRBV18
TGTGCCAGCTCACCTGATCCGGGACAGGGGGCAGGGGAGCAGTTCTTC
CASSPDPGQGAGEQFF
>TRBJ2-5|.|TRBD2|TRBV4-1
TGCGCCAGCAGCAAAAGTGCGGCTAGCGGAGATCAAGAGACCCAGTACTTC
CASSKSAASGDQETQYF
>TRBJ1-5|.|.|TRBV7-2
TGTGCCAGCAGCTTACTCCAGATCGACAGGAGAGGACGCAATCAGCCCCAGCATTTT
CASSLLQIDRRGRNQPQHF
>TRBJ2-7|.|.|TRBV28
TGTGCCAGCAGTTTAAGGCGGAACTCCTACGAGCAGTACTTC
CASSLRRNSYEQYF
>TRBJ1-1|.|TRBD1|TRBV7-9
TGTGCCAGCAGCTTAGTGGGACAGGGGGCTGTGAACACTGAAGCTTTCTTT
CASSLVGQGAVNTEAFF
>TRBJ1-2|few|.|TRBV5-5
TGTGCCAGCAGCCCTGTGGGGGGAACATATGGCTACACCTTC
CASSPVGGTYGYTF
>TRBJ2-4|.|.|TRBV6-5
TGTGCCAGCAGTTTAATCCGGAGCTCCAAAAACATTCAGTACTTC
CASSLIRSSKNIQYF
>TRBJ2-3|.|TRBD2|TRBV5-4
TGTGCCAGCACCCTGCGGGGGGGTCCCACAGATACGCAGTATTTT
CASTLRGGPTDTQYF
>TRBJ1-4|.|.|TRBV20-1
TGCAGTGCTCGTAATGAAAAACTGTTTTTT
CSARNEKLFF
>TRBJ2-1|.|TRBD2|TRBV28
TGTGCCAGCAGGGGGGCAGCGGGAGGGGTCGATGAGCAGTTCTTC
CASRGAAGGVDEQFF
>TRBJ2-7|.|.|TRBV7-2
TGTGCCAGCAGCTTAGAAACGGGCCGGGGGGAGCAGTACTTC
CASSLETGRGEQYF
>TRBJ2-5|few|TRBD2|TRBV5-1
TGCGCCAGCAGTCCCGGACTAGCGGCGGAGACCCAGTACTTC
CASSPGLAAETQYF
>TRBJ1-1|.|.|TRBV27
TGTGCCAGCAGTCCTCGCAGGGATACACCCACTGAAGCTTTCTTT
CASSPRRDTPTEAFF
>TRBJ1-4|.|TRBD1|TRBV9
TGTGCCAGCAGCGAGGGACAGGGGTATGAAAAACTGTTTTTT
CASSEGQGYEKLFF
>TRBJ2-7|few|.|TRBV2
TGTGCCAGCAGTGAATCCAGGCGGGTTGACTTC
CASSESRRVDF
>TRBJ1-1|.|.|TRBV27
TGTGCCAGCAGTTTTAGGGGGAACACTGAAGCTTTCTTT
CASSFRGNTEAFF
>TRBJ1-3|.|.|TRBV28
TGTGCCAGCAGTGCCTTCAACAGGGATCCCTCTGGAAACACCATATATTTT
CASSAFNRDPSGNTIYF
>TRBJ2-2|.|.|TRBV25-1
TGTGCCAGCAGTGACCCGGGGGAGCTGTTTTTT
CASSDPGELFF
>TRBJ1-1|.|.|TRBV5-4
TGTGCCAGCAGCTTGGAACGGGTGAACACTGAAGCTTTCTTT
CASSLERVNTEAFF
>TRBJ1-5|once|.|TRBV28
TGTGCCAGCAGTTTATGGCAACTTAGCAATCAGCCCCAGCATTTT
CASSLWQLSNQPQHF
>TRBJ2-1|.|TRBD1|TRBV18
TGTGCCAGCTCACCACAGACAGGGTACAATGAGCAGTTCTTC
CASSPQTGYNEQFF